This entry describes one T cell receptor beta chain. In germline, CDR1 is SGHTA, CDR2 FQGNSA. V gave up 5 bases and J gave up 3 bases, with 14 bases separating them. The CDR3 contains 15 residues. The data are from a study of cytomegalovirus exposure and HLA in healthy donors. Nominal health characterized the donors when sampled, though unrecorded immune exposures were likely. 60 Vbeta and 13 Jbeta primers were used in PCR. Here immunoSEQ multiplex PCR was the method, and the copy in TCRdb shows in-frame clones only, minus some. In the table there are roughly 100,000 clones, approximately 80% of which are singletons.

The TCR sequence derives from a woman in her thirties or forties in good health and CMV-seronegative. The chain uses TRBV7-2 and TRBJ1-3, with D hard to call. Sample: PBMCs. CDR3 DNA: TGTGCCAGCAGCACCAGTTCAAATATTGGAAACACCATATATTTT. Its translation: CASSTSSNIGNTIYF.